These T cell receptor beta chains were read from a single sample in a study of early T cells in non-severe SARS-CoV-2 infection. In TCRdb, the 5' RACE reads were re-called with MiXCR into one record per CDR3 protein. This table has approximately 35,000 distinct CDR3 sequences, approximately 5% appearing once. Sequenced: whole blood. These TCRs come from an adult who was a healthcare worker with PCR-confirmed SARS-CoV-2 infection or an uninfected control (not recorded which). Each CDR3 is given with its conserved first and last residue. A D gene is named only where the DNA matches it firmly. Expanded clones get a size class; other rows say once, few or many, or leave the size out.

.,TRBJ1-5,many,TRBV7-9,TGTGCCAGCAGCTTAGGTTCAGGGACAAATCAGCCCCAGCATTTT,CASSLGSGTNQPQHF
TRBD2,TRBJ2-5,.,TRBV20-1,TGCAGTGCTAGAGATGTCCGGGGGGTGGCAGAGACCCAGTACTTC,CSARDVRGVAETQYF
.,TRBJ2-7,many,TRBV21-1,TGTGCCAGCAGCAAAAAGGGGGGACACAGCTCCTACGAGCAGTACTTC,CASSKKGGHSSYEQYF
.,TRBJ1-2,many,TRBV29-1,TGCAGCGTTGAAGATCGAGACTATGGCTACACCTTC,CSVEDRDYGYTF
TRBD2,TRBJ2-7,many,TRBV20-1,TGCAGTGCTAGAGTTGCGGGGGGGTACGAGCAGTACTTC,CSARVAGGYEQYF
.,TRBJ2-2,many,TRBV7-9,TGTGCCAGCAGCTCCGGGGGCGCGAATACCGGGGAGCTGTTTTTT,CASSSGGANTGELFF
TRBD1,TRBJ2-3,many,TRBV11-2,TGTGCCAGCAGCGGTGGGACAGGGGTTTCGAGTACGCAGTATTTT,CASSGGTGVSSTQYF
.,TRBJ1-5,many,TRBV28,TGTGCCAGCAGTTACCCCGACAGGTCAAATCAGCCCCAGCATTTT,CASSYPDRSNQPQHF
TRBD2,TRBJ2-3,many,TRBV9,TGTGCCAGCAGCCAAACTAGCGGGTACACAGATACGCAGTATTTT,CASSQTSGYTDTQYF
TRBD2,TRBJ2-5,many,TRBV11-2,TGTGCCAGCAGCTTAGATTCCGCGGGGGGGGCCCAGTACTTC,CASSLDSAGGAQYF
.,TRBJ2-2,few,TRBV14,TGTGCCAGCAGCCCCCGAGTGACGGCGAACACCGGGGAGCTGTTTTTT,CASSPRVTANTGELFF
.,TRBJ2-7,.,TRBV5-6,TGTGCCAGCAGCTTGGCCGGGCGGGAATACGAGCAGTACTTC,CASSLAGREYEQYF
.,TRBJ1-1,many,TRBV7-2,TGTGCCAGCAGCTTAGAGGGGCGGGGGCAGACTGAAGCTTTCTTT,CASSLEGRGQTEAFF
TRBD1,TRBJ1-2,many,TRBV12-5,TGTGCTAGTGGTATTCCGGGACAGATTGCTGGCTACACCTTC,CASGIPGQIAGYTF
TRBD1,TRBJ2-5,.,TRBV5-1,TGCGCCAGCAGCCCGAGGGGACAGGGAGTAGAGACCCAGTACTTC,CASSPRGQGVETQYF
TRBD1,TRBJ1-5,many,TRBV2,TGTGCCAGCAGGATAGGGACAGAGAATCAGCCCCAGCATTTT,CASRIGTENQPQHF
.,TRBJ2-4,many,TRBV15,TGTGCCACCAGCAAAACCGGGACGTTGAACATTCAGTACTTC,CATSKTGTLNIQYF
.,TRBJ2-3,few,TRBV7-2,TGTGCCAGCAGCTTAAAGTCGGCGGACCTACGCACAGATACGCAGTATTTT,CASSLKSADLRTDTQYF
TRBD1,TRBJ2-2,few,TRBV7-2,TGTGCCAGCAGCTTAATACCGCAGGGGGCCGGTGGCGGGGAGCTGTTTTTT,CASSLIPQGAGGGELFF
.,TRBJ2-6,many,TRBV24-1,TGTGCCACCAGTGTAGGGGGTACTGGGGCCAACGTCCTGACTTTC,CATSVGGTGANVLTF
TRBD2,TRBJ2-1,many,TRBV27,TGTGCCAGCAGCTATAGCGGGGGGGCGAATAATGAGCAGTTCTTC,CASSYSGGANNEQFF
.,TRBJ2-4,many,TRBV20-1,TGCAGTGCACCAGGGGAAGGGGTAAACATTCAGTACTTC,CSAPGEGVNIQYF
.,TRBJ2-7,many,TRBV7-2,TGTGCCAGCAGCTTAAGTGACTCCTACGAGCAGTACTTC,CASSLSDSYEQYF
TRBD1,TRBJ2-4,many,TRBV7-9,TGTGCCAGCAGCTTAGCGTCCATCCGGGACAGGGTGGCCAAAAACATTCAGTACTTC,CASSLASIRDRVAKNIQYF
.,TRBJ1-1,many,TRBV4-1,TGCGCCAGCAGCCGGATAGAGGCTGCAGGGGTGGATGAAGCTTTCTTT,CASSRIEAAGVDEAFF
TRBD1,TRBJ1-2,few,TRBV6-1,TGTGCCAGCAGCCTGGGACAGGGGGCGTCCTATGGCTACACCTTC,CASSLGQGASYGYTF
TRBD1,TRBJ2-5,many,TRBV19,TGTGCCAGTAGTCCCGACAGGGCGTACCAAGAGACCCAGTACTTC,CASSPDRAYQETQYF
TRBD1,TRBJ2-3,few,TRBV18,TGTGCCAGCTCCCGACAGGGGGCGCGGAACACAGATACGCAGTATTTT,CASSRQGARNTDTQYF